Listed below are T cell receptor beta chains from one sample, sequenced in a study of Ad26.COV2.S vaccination and SARS-CoV-2 variants. Profiled with immunoSEQ multiplex PCR; TCRdb holds only in-frame clones, not every one. The repertoire holds a few hundred thousand clones, with roughly 91% as singletons. Sequencing was performed on peripheral blood, taken in a trial of Ad26.COV2.S vaccine versus placebo. These receptors were collected from a person between 18 and 60 years old who received the Ad26.COV2.S COVID-19 vaccine or a placebo. The CDR3 runs from the conserved cysteine through the conserved F or W. Fields, in order: clone size, V gene, J gene, CDR3 protein. Clone size is shown for a subset of rows, as once, few, many or a class of expanded clone.

.,TRBV3-1/TRBV3-2,TRBJ2-5,CASSQSGGDQETQYF
.,TRBV6-2/TRBV6-3,TRBJ2-5,CASSFSGDQETQYF
.,TRBV4-2,TRBJ1-1,CASSEGTGANTEAFF
.,TRBV5-1,TRBJ1-4,CASSLGQSNEKLFF
.,TRBV13,TRBJ2-1,CASRTGTEQFF
.,TRBV5-4,TRBJ1-1,CASSSKQGSHTEAFF
.,TRBV4-3,TRBJ2-7,CASSHSPDRVYEQYF
.,TRBV23-1,TRBJ2-1,CASSQRGTDNEQFF
.,TRBV29-1,TRBJ1-3,CSARALSSGNTIYF
.,TRBV2,TRBJ2-1,CASMGTGVDNEQFF
.,TRBV6-2/TRBV6-3,TRBJ2-6,CASSYRPAAGANVLTF
.,TRBV12-5,TRBJ1-1,CASGNQGTDTEAFF
once,TRBV6-5,TRBJ2-2,CASNPTGGLSGELFF
.,TRBV7-8,TRBJ1-2,CASSLAAVPNYGYTF
.,TRBV6-6,TRBJ2-7,CASSLRTLSLSYEQYF
.,TRBV28,TRBJ2-3,CASSLATGGTDTQYF
.,TRBV6-1,TRBJ2-7,CASSEMGRGFYEQYF
.,TRBV7-2,TRBJ2-3,CASSFLEAPGVTPF
.,TRBV27,TRBJ2-7,CASYTRDRPYEQYF
.,TRBV28,TRBJ2-1,CASSLLYNEQFF
.,TRBV9,TRBJ2-1,CASSPTTSGGFGEQFF
.,TRBV2,TRBJ1-1,CASNRVGGNTEAFF
.,TRBV5-6,TRBJ1-1,CASSGDGGTEAFF
.,TRBV4-1,TRBJ2-5,CASSQENIGALKTQYF
.,TRBV11-2,TRBJ1-1,CASRSDRGPLEAFF
.,TRBV5-1,TRBJ2-7,CASSLAQGNDEQYF
.,TRBV18,TRBJ1-3,CASSPRGTGDSGNTIYF
once,TRBV29-1,TRBJ2-7,CSVEGTGLDYEQYF
.,TRBV10-3,TRBJ2-5,CAIRDRGETQYF
.,TRBV4-3,TRBJ1-2,CASSQVAGSGYTF
.,TRBV6-2/TRBV6-3,TRBJ1-2,CASSYDSTSGYTF
.,TRBV5-4,TRBJ2-5,CASSYSGTEETQYF
.,TRBV18,TRBJ1-4,CASSRDLQGLGDEKLFF
.,TRBV19,TRBJ1-1,CASSLLDWESTEAFF
.,TRBV18,TRBJ1-1,CASSPQTGDTEAFF
.,TRBV9,TRBJ2-5,CASSPGWQIQETQYF
.,TRBV27,TRBJ1-2,CASSLRNNYGYTF
.,TRBV10-3,TRBJ2-7,CAISERMGEQYF
once,TRBV6-2/TRBV6-3,TRBJ2-2,CASSYGQVNTGELFF
.,TRBV5-6,TRBJ1-5,CASSSSGTGSNQPQHF
.,TRBV3-1/TRBV3-2,TRBJ1-1,CASSQVRGLEAFF
.,TRBV21-1,TRBJ2-5,CASSKDSGAPETQYF
.,TRBV18,TRBJ2-5,CASSPTSGGARETQYF
.,TRBV11-1,TRBJ2-7,CASSPLPDRDEQYF
.,TRBV9,TRBJ2-1,CASSDRTDYNEQFF
.,TRBV11-2,TRBJ1-4,CASSLVGGAGNEKLFF
.,TRBV18,TRBJ1-1,CASSQGTGGGTEAFF
.,TRBV7-9,TRBJ1-5,CASSRGNSNQPQHF
.,TRBV11-2,TRBJ2-3,CASSLRAGSSTDTQYF
.,TRBV18,TRBJ1-1,CASSLDRAGTEAFF
.,TRBV24-1,TRBJ2-7,CATRIKGLVGYEQYF
.,TRBV4-1,TRBJ1-5,CASSQDGQGGNQPQHF
.,TRBV6-5,TRBJ1-6,CASTMNIWVDSPLHF
.,TRBV4-2,TRBJ1-3,CASSQEPGELGNTIYF
.,TRBV18,TRBJ2-2,CASSRDRLTGELFF
.,TRBV3-1/TRBV3-2,TRBJ1-6,CASSQDWGSNSPLHF
few,TRBV7-9,TRBJ1-3,CASSPPGGRSSGNTIYF